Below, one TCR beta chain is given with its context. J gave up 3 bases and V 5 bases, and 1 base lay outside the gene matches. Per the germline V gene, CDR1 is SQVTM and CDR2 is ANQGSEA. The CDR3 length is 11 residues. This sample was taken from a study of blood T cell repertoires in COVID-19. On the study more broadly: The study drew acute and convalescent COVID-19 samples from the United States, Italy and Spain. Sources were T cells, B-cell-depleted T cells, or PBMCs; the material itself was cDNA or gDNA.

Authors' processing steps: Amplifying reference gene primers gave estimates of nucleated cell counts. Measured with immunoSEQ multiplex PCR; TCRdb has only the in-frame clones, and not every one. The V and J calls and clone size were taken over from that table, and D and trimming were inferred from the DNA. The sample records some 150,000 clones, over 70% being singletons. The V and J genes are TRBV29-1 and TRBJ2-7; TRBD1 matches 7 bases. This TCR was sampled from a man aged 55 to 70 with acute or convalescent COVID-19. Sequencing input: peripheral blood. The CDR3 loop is CSVRDSYEQYF. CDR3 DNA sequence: TGCAGCGTTCGGGACAGCTACGAGCAGTACTTC.